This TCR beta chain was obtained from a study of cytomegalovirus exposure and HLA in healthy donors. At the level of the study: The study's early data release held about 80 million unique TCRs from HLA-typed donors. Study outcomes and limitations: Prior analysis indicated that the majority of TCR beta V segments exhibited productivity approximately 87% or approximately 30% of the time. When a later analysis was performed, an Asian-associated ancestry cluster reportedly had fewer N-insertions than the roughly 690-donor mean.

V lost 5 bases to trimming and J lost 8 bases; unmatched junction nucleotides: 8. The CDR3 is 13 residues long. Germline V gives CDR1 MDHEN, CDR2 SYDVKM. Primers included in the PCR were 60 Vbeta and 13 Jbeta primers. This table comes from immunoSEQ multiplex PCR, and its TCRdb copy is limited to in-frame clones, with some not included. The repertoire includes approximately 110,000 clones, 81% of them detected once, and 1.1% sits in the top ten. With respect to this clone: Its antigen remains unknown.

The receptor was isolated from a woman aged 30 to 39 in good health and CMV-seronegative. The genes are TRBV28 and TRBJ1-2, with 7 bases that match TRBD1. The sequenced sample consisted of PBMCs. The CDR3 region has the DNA TGTGCCAGCAGTCCCGGGACAGTCCGCGGCTACACCTTC. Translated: CASSPGTVRGYTF.